The T cell receptor beta chain under discussion was sequenced for a study of shared clonotypes between healthy human individuals. Only in-frame clones appear in the TCRdb table, and some are missing; sequencing was by immunoSEQ multiplex PCR. Among around 1.9 million clones listed, about 92% were seen once. Positive CCR7 selection of CD45RO-negative cells yielded the naive CD8 cells, and terminally differentiated effector memory CD45RA+ cells were excluded. From germline, CDR1 is MDHEN and CDR2 SYDVKM. The CDR3 is made up of 15 amino acids. V lost 10 bases and J 1 base, leaving 17 bases between the germline ends.

Sample: naive CD8+ T cells from PBMCs. The chain combines TRBV28 with TRBJ1-5; D is possibly TRBD1 (6 bases). The receptor comes from a man between 18 and 29 years old in good health. Some clones in this sample may be carry-over from other donors' samples. CDR3 amino acids: CATWYGDRSNQPQHF. The CDR3 nucleotides read TGTGCCACATGGTATGGCGACAGGAGCAATCAGCCCCAGCATTTT.